These 17 T cell receptor beta chains were all obtained from the same sample, sequenced in a study of cytomegalovirus exposure and HLA in healthy donors. 13 Jbeta primers and 60 Vbeta primers were used for the PCR. TCRdb's table, derived via immunoSEQ multiplex PCR, lists solely in-frame clones and lacks some. In the table there are approximately 120,000 clones, more than 60% of which are singletons. Material: PBMCs. The receptor source for this set is a woman between 45 and 65 years old in good health and CMV-seropositive.

V usage is TRBV10-3 and J usage is TRBJ2-1, with TRBD2 matching over 10 bases. The length of the CDR3 is 14 residues. V shed 10 bases, J shed 6 bases, and the junction held 9 bases outside the gene matches. CDR1 and CDR2 (germline): ENHRY, SYGVKD. CDR3 sequence reads: CATLPGTSVNEQFF. CDR3 DNA sequence: TGTGCCACCCTACCCGGGACTAGCGTCAATGAGCAGTTCTTC.

This CDR3 reads CASSVWRGGQDTQYF. The DNA of the CDR3 is TGTGCCAGCAGCGTGTGGCGGGGGGGTCAAGATACGCAGTATTTT. J is TRBJ2-3 and V is TRBV9; 9 nucleotides match TRBD2. This CDR3 contains 15 residues. Germline V gives CDR1 SGDLS, CDR2 YYNGEE. V lost 2 bases and J lost 5; bases outside the gene matches: 6. Full variable domain (outside the CDR3, taken from reference TRBV9 and TRBJ2-3): DSGVTQTPKHLITATGQRVTLRCSPRSGDLSVYWYQQSLDQGLQFLIQYYNGEERAKGNILERFSAQQFPDLHSELNLSSLELGDSALYFCASSVWRGGQDTQYFGPGTRLTVL.

The V and J genes are TRBV7-8 and TRBJ2-2, with 12 bases fitting TRBD2. From germline, CDR1 is SGHVS and CDR2 FQNEAQ. J gave up 4 bases and V 5 bases, and 2 bases lay outside the gene matches. This CDR3 is built from 15 residues. CDR3 DNA sequence: TGTGCCAGCAGCCCGACTAGCGGGGGCACCGGGGAGCTGTTTTTT. Translated: CASSPTSGGTGELFF. The entire variable domain, with the rest obtained from reference TRBV7-8 and TRBJ2-2, is as follows: GAGVSQSPRYKVAKRGQDVALRCDPISGHVSLFWYQQALGQGPEFLTYFQNEAQLDKSGLPSDRFFAERPEGSVSTLKIQRTQQEDSAVYLCASSPTSGGTGELFFGEGSRLTVL.

This clone was seen a few times. This rearrangement joins TRBV2 to TRBJ1-2; D unresolved. Germline CDR1 is SNHLY and CDR2 is FYNNEI. V dropped 9 bases and J dropped 4 bases, with 15 bases sitting between them. The CDR3 is 13 residues long. The CDR3 here is CARARDGSYGYTF. DNA for the CDR3: TGTGCCAGGGCGCGGGATGGGAGCTATGGCTACACCTTC. The entire variable domain, with the rest obtained from reference TRBV2 and TRBJ1-2, is as follows: EPEVTQTPSHQVTQMGQEVILRCVPISNHLYFYWYRQILGQKVEFLVSFYNNEISEKSEIFDDQFSVERPDGSNFTLKIRSTKLEDSAMYFCARARDGSYGYTFGSGTRLTVV.

As concerns this clone: At one of its ends the junction is not consistent with the germline gene, which may arise from a read error. The chain recombines TRBV2 with TRBJ2-7, with 12 positions matching TRBD2. The CDR3 sequence is 20 residues long. From germline, CDR1 is SNHLY and CDR2 FYNNEI. As DNA, the CDR3 is TGTGCCAGCGGTGACCCTTTAGGCAGGGCTAGCGGGAGGGCACAGGACGAGCAGTACTTC. Its translation: CASGDPLGRASGRAQDEQYF.

CDR3 sequence reads: CASSLGFMGSKYSGNTIYF. The CDR3 region has the DNA TGTGCCAGCAGCTTAGGATTTATGGGCAGCAAGTACTCTGGAAACACCATATATTTT. This rearrangement joins TRBV7-2 to TRBJ1-3, with unresolved D. CDR3 length: 19 amino acids. Germline lookup yields CDR1 SGHTA and CDR2 FQGNSA. V lost 1 base and J 0 bases, leaving 19 bases between the germline ends.

The V gene is TRBV29-1, the J gene TRBJ2-1, with 9 bases that match TRBD2. This CDR3 has 13 amino acids. Unmatched junction bases numbered 6, after V lost 3 bases and J lost 9 bases. Per the germline V gene, CDR1 is SQVTM and CDR2 is ANQGSEA. The DNA of the CDR3 is TGCAGCGTTGAGGTAGCGGGAGTGGTTGAGCAGTTCTTC. Translation: CSVEVAGVVEQFF.

This clone has just one count. The genes are TRBV7-8 and TRBJ2-7; a possible D gene is TRBD2 (5 bases). V lost 0 bases, J lost 0 bases, and 9 bases lay in between. Germline-derived CDR1 and CDR2 are SGHVS and FQNEAQ. This CDR3 is 15 amino acids long. DNA for the CDR3: TGTGCCAGCAGCTTAGCTGGGAGTGCCTCCTACGAGCAGTACTTC. It encodes CASSLAGSASYEQYF.

The V call is TRBV9, the J call TRBJ1-2; 8 bases are a match to TRBD1. The V segment lost 4 bases and the J segment 7 bases; nucleotides outside the gene matches: 18. Germline CDR1 is SGDLS and CDR2 is YYNGEE. This CDR3 comprises 17 residues. The CDR3 reads CASSRTGGGFQEGGYTF. The CDR3 DNA follows: TGTGCCAGCAGCAGAACAGGGGGAGGGTTTCAAGAGGGTGGCTACACCTTC.

CDR3 loop: CASRSQSGGPYEQYF. The CDR3 DNA is TGTGCCAGCAGATCTCAGTCGGGAGGGCCCTACGAGCAGTACTTC. The chain is built from TRBV7-2 and TRBJ2-7; the match to TRBD2 covers 8 bases. V lost 6 bases to trimming and J lost 2 bases; unmatched junction nucleotides: 9. CDR1 SGHTA and CDR2 FQGNSA come from the germline V gene. There are 15 residues in the CDR3.

There are a few counts of this clone. The chain couples TRBV5-1 to TRBJ2-3, with TRBD1 matching over 9 bases. V lost 0 bases, J lost 5 bases, and 4 bases stayed unmatched. The CDR3 is made up of 15 amino acids. Per germline, CDR1 SGHRS and CDR2 YFSETQ. In DNA, the CDR3 is TGCGCCAGCAGCTTGGGGGACAGGGATCTAGATACGCAGTATTTT. It yields the protein CASSLGDRDLDTQYF. The variable domain in full, completed from reference TRBV5-1 and TRBJ2-3, reads KAGVTQTPRYLIKTRGQQVTLSCSPISGHRSVSWYQQTPGQGLQFLFEYFSETQRNKGNFPGRFSGRQFSNSRSEMNVSTLELGDSALYLCASSLGDRDLDTQYFGPGTRLTVL.

Comment on this clone: A read error may explain this, as a much larger clone is one base away. The genes are TRBV7-9 and TRBJ2-7; no clear D. The germline CDR1 and CDR2 sequences are SEHNR and FQNEAQ (reference sequence). Trimming took off 3 bases at V and 3 bases at J, with 3 bases between the two ends. The CDR3 totals 11 residues. The CDR3 coding sequence is TGTGCCAGCAGCTTCAACTACGAGCAGTACTTC. Amino acid sequence: CASSFNYEQYF.

The rearrangement uses TRBV7-2 and TRBJ1-3; 7 bases map to TRBD1. The V and J ends lost 5 bases and 4 bases, in that order; junction bases with no gene match: 2. Germline values: CDR1 SGHTA, CDR2 FQGNSA. The length of the CDR3 is 13 residues. CDR3 region: CASSRDSGNTIYF. The DNA for the CDR3 is TGTGCCAGCAGCCGGGACAGCGGAAACACCATATATTTT.

The V and J genes are TRBV30 and TRBJ1-6, with D perhaps matching TRBD1 (5 bases). The CDR3 extends over 15 amino acids. The V gene's germline CDR1 is GTSNPN and CDR2 SVGIG (reference sequence). Trimming removed 4 bases at V and 1 base at J, with 11 bases between. The CDR3 spells CAWMTDTSYNSPLHF. Written as DNA, the CDR3 is TGTGCCTGGATGACGGACACGTCCTATAATTCACCCCTCCACTTT.

This chain links TRBV7-2 with TRBJ2-5; 7 bases fit TRBD2. The CDR3 runs to 14 residues. Germline V CDR1 and CDR2: SGHTA, FQGNSA. With V trimmed by 5 bases and J by 3 bases, 6 bases remained unmatched. The CDR3 bases are TGTGCCAGCAGCCCATATGGGGGGGAAGAGACCCAGTACTTC. Its translation: CASSPYGGEETQYF.

With respect to this clone: The same CDR3 arises from other DNA sequences in this sample as well. The chain combines TRBV7-2 with TRBJ2-3; TRBD2 matches 9 bases. Trimming removed 5 bases from V and 3 bases from J; junction bases left unmatched: 3. CDR3 length: 14 residues. CDR1 SGHTA and CDR2 FQGNSA come from the germline V gene. The CDR3 loop reads CASSPGLATDTQYF. In nucleotides, the CDR3 is TGTGCCAGCAGCCCGGGACTAGCAACAGATACGCAGTATTTT.

The V and J genes are TRBV14 and TRBJ2-5; TRBD1 matches 8 bases. This CDR3 region has 13 residues. The germline CDR1 and CDR2 sequences are SGHDN and FVKESK. V lost 8 bases and J lost 8; bases outside the gene matches: 10. Here the CDR3 reads CASSGQGKLTQYF. CDR3 nucleotide sequence: TGTGCCAGCTCCGGACAGGGAAAACTAACCCAGTACTTC.